The rows below give T cell receptor beta chains drawn from one sample of a study of blood T cell repertoires in COVID-19. Data came from immunoSEQ multiplex PCR; TCRdb stores just in-frame clones and leaves some out. The table includes 210,000 or so clones, around 84% detected once. The sequencing input was peripheral blood. These receptors were taken from a woman at least 80 years old with active or convalescent COVID-19. Both conserved end residues are part of each CDR3. The order of the fields is D gene, J gene, clone size, V gene, CDR3 protein, CDR3 DNA. A D gene is named only where the DNA matches it firmly. Part of the rows lack a size; the others show once, few, many or a class for expanded clones.

d_gene: TRBD1; j_gene: TRBJ1-2; abundance: -; v_gene: TRBV9; CDR3aa: CASSVDGQGVSGYTF; CDR3nt: TGTGCCAGCAGCGTAGATGGGCAGGGGGTCTCTGGCTACACCTTC
d_gene: -; j_gene: TRBJ1-1; abundance: -; v_gene: TRBV3-1/TRBV3-2; CDR3aa: CASSQITSEATEAFF; CDR3nt: TGTGCCAGCAGCCAGATTACCTCAGAGGCAACTGAAGCTTTCTTT
d_gene: TRBD2; j_gene: TRBJ2-2; abundance: -; v_gene: TRBV28; CDR3aa: CASSLTGLAGGPTGELFF; CDR3nt: TGTGCCAGCAGCCTTACGGGACTAGCGGGAGGGCCCACCGGGGAGCTGTTTTTT
d_gene: -; j_gene: TRBJ2-3; abundance: once; v_gene: TRBV15; CDR3aa: CATSRDLGVPPRDTQYF; CDR3nt: TGTGCCACCAGCAGAGATTTAGGGGTCCCGCCCAGGGATACGCAGTATTTT
d_gene: TRBD1; j_gene: TRBJ1-3; abundance: -; v_gene: TRBV6-6; CDR3aa: CASSYSTGVGNTIYF; CDR3nt: TGTGCCAGCAGTTATTCGACAGGGGTTGGAAATACCATATATTTT
d_gene: -; j_gene: TRBJ1-4; abundance: -; v_gene: TRBV9; CDR3aa: CASSGRQAGNEKLFF; CDR3nt: TGTGCCAGCAGCGGGAGACAGGCTGGGAATGAAAAACTGTTTTTT
d_gene: TRBD1; j_gene: TRBJ1-1; abundance: -; v_gene: TRBV7-9; CDR3aa: CASTRGQGNTEAFF; CDR3nt: TGTGCCAGCACCCGAGGACAGGGGAACACTGAAGCTTTCTTT